Below are 25 T cell receptor beta chains sequenced from a single sample in a study of blood T cells in healthy people across ages. Primed by a sample-barcoded 5' primer and a J-beta primer mix, a second PCR proceeded for about 6 to 12 cycles. TCRdb used MiXCR to reprocess the 5' RACE reads, holding one entry per CDR3 protein. The data show about 1.6 million distinct CDR3 sequences, around 35% seen once. The sample consisted of blood. These receptors came from a woman in her twenties or thirties in good health.

This clonotype was counted only a few times. CDR3 in amino acids: CASRGREEQFF. Written as DNA, the CDR3 is TGTGCCAGCAGGGGCAGGGAGGAGCAGTTCTTC. The chain uses TRBV6-5 and TRBJ2-1; D is possibly TRBD1 or TRBD2 (5 bases each). Germline values: CDR1 MNHEY, CDR2 SVGAGI. Trimming left V 6 bases short and J 10 bases short, with 10 bases between. This CDR3 has 11 amino acids.

This clonotype was seen at least ten times. The V and J genes are TRBV7-9 and TRBJ2-3; no clear D. The length of the CDR3 is 12 residues. V was shortened by 5 bases and J by 6 bases, with 9 bases between the two germline ends. The germline V gene has CDR1 SEHNR and CDR2 FQNEAQ (reference sequence). The CDR3 spells CASSPIMDTQYF. CDR3 nucleotides: TGTGCCAGCAGCCCTATAATGGATACGCAGTATTTT.

The chain uses TRBV27 and TRBJ2-5; TRBD2 agrees at 11 bases. The germline CDR1 and CDR2 sequences are MNHEY and SMNVEV (reference sequence). Trimming took 0 bases from V and 1 from J; bases not matched to a gene: 1. The CDR3 runs 16 residues. The CDR3 spells CASSLSSGGAQETQYF. The CDR3 DNA sequence: TGTGCCAGCAGTTTATCTAGCGGGGGGGCCCAAGAGACCCAGTACTTC.

The chain is built from TRBV5-1 and TRBJ2-1; 9 positions match TRBD1. J was trimmed by 4 bases and V by 4 bases; bases with no gene match: 9. The CDR3 consists of 16 residues. CDR1 and CDR2 (germline): SGHRS, YFSETQ. The DNA for the CDR3 is TGCGCCAGCAGCAATACCGGGACAGGGACTTACAATGAGCAGTTCTTC. This sequence encodes CASSNTGTGTYNEQFF.

This clonotype occurred many times. V gene TRBV29-1 combines with J gene TRBJ1-2; D unresolved. The CDR3 runs to 14 residues. Per germline, CDR1 SQVTM and CDR2 ANQGSEA. V shed 0 bases and J shed 2 bases, with 10 bases lying between them. CDR3 sequence: CSVEEVKSNYGYTF. In nucleotides, the CDR3 is TGCAGCGTTGAAGAGGTTAAGTCGAACTATGGCTACACCTTC. The full variable domain, completed using reference TRBV29-1 and TRBJ1-2, is SAVISQKPSRDICQRGTSLTIQCQVDSQVTMMFWYRQQPGQSLTLIATANQGSEATYESGFVIDKFPISRPNLTFSTLTVSNMSPEDSSIYLCSVEEVKSNYGYTFGSGTRLTVV.

The chain uses TRBV27 and TRBJ2-3; 7 bases agree with TRBD1. The V and J ends lost 4 bases and 0 bases, in that order; junction bases with no gene match: 4. The CDR3 contains 15 residues. The V gene's germline CDR1 is MNHEY and CDR2 SMNVEV (reference sequence). Here the CDR3 reads CASSSTGFSTDTQYF. Written as DNA, the CDR3 is TGTGCCAGCAGTTCGACAGGGTTTAGCACAGATACGCAGTATTTT.

This clonotype occurred many times. The V and J genes are TRBV5-1 and TRBJ2-5; possible D gene TRBD2, 6 bases. Germline V lookup: CDR1 SGHRS, CDR2 YFSETQ. The CDR3 covers 16 residues. Trimming pared 0 bases from V and 5 bases from J, leaving 17 bases between. CDR3 sequence reads: CASSLGTAGNQETQYF. The CDR3 nucleotides are TGCGCCAGCAGCTTGGGTACGGCGGGGAATCAGGAGACCCAGTACTTC.

This clonotype was detected a few times. The chain carries TRBV3-1 and TRBJ1-1; D may be TRBD1 (6 bases). V lost 2 bases, J lost 5 bases, and 12 bases lay in between. The CDR3 is 14 residues long. Germline V gene sequence: CDR1 LGHDT, CDR2 YNNKEL (reference sequence). CDR3 coding DNA: TGTGCCAGCAGCCAATGGGGGGCGGAAACTGAAGCTTTCTTT. Translating it yields CASSQWGAETEAFF.

With regard to this clonotype: An end of the junction does not agree with germline; a read error may underlie this. V is TRBV6-5 and J is TRBJ1-2; possibly TRBD1 for D (5 bases). This CDR3 region has 14 residues. Germline CDR1 and CDR2: MNHEY and SVGAGI. CDR3 amino acids: CASSYSGRRDGYNF. DNA of the CDR3: TGTGCCAGCAGTTATTCGGGGCGCCGGGATGGCTACAACTTC.

V gene TRBV28 combines with J gene TRBJ1-1, with D possibly matching TRBD1 (5 bases). The CDR3 has 14 amino acids. Trimming shortened V by 5 bases and J by 4 bases, and 14 bases separated the two germline ends. Germline V gene data show CDR1 as MDHEN and CDR2 as SYDVKM. The CDR3 nucleotides are TGTGCCAGCAGTAATACCGGGACTGTCACTGAAGCTTTCTTT. This encodes CASSNTGTVTEAFF.

V usage is TRBV5-4 and J usage is TRBJ2-4, with a tentative D call TRBD1 (6 bases). Trimming took off 5 bases at V and 15 bases at J, with 21 bases between the two ends. Germline V gene lookup returns CDR1 SGHNT and CDR2 YYREEE (reference sequence). The CDR3 runs to 13 residues. The DNA of the CDR3 is TGTGCCAGCAGGACCGTGGGACATCACGAATGGTACTTC. It codes for CASRTVGHHEWYF.

The chain is built from TRBV7-6 and TRBJ2-2; D unresolved. Trimming stripped 2 bases from V and 7 bases from J, with 8 bases between. The CDR3 covers 13 residues. Looked up from germline, CDR1 is SGHVS and CDR2 is FNYEAQ. The CDR3 region is CASSLTRSGELFF. The CDR3 nucleotides are TGTGCCAGCAGCTTAACCAGGAGCGGGGAGCTGTTTTTT. Supplemented by reference TRBV7-6 and TRBJ2-2, the full variable domain reads GAGVSQSPRYKVTKRGQDVALRCDPISGHVSLYWYRQALGQGPEFLTYFNYEAQQDKSGLPNDRFSAERPEGSISTLTIQRTEQRDSAMYRCASSLTRSGELFFGEGSRLTVL.

To note about this clonotype: This may be a read error, as it is one base from a much larger clone. The rearrangement links TRBV9 to TRBJ2-3; D not certain. The CDR3 length is 13 residues. Trimming removed 0 bases from V and 4 bases from J, with 6 bases in between. Per the germline V gene, CDR1 is SGDLS and CDR2 is YYNGEE. The CDR3 DNA reads as TGTGCCAGCAGCGTAGCGGTTGCAGATACGCAGTATTTT. Amino acid sequence: CASSVAVADTQYF.

Only one count was recorded for this clonotype. This chain joins TRBV20-1 and TRBJ2-1; 11 bases line up with TRBD1. CDR3 length equals 18 residues. V lost 5 bases and J lost 4; bases outside the gene matches: 16. Germline values: CDR1 DFQATT, CDR2 SNEGSKA (reference sequence). The CDR3 loop is CSASEFRDRGGQYNEQFF. The CDR3 coding sequence is TGCAGTGCTTCGGAGTTCCGGGACAGGGGGGGACAGTACAATGAGCAGTTCTTC.

As concerns this clonotype: A read error may produce the germline difference seen at one junction end. This chain joins TRBV6-1 and TRBJ2-1; 9 positions match TRBD1. The CDR3 sequence is 17 residues long. Germline V lookup: CDR1 MNHNS, CDR2 SASEGT. The CDR3 sequence: CTSSGYPGQGSYNEQFF. DNA for the CDR3: TGTACCAGCAGTGGCTACCCGGGACAGGGCTCCTACAATGAGCAGTTCTTC.

This chain connects TRBV5-1 to TRBJ2-5; 7 nucleotides align to TRBD2. Germline CDR1 is SGHRS and CDR2 is YFSETQ. This CDR3 contains 14 residues. V was pared by 4 bases and J by 8 bases, with 11 bases of the junction left unmatched. CDR3 bases: TGCGCCAGCAGCAGGACGCTAGCGGCAGACACCCAGTACTTC. This encodes CASSRTLAADTQYF.

In its sample, this clonotype was seen a few times. The DNA of the CDR3 is TGCAGTGCCGGGGGACTAGCGGTTCTATATAGCACAGATACGCAGTATTTT. Its translation is CSAGGLAVLYSTDTQYF. The chain links TRBV20-1 to TRBJ2-3; 11 bases are shared with TRBD2. This CDR3 is built from 17 residues. CDR1 is DFQATT and CDR2 is SNEGSKA in the germline V gene (reference sequence). J lost 0 bases, V lost 6 bases, and 11 bases had no gene match.

This clonotype was observed many times. As DNA, the CDR3 is TGCGCCAGCAGCTTGCCCGACAATACAGGGTCCTCCTACTACGAGCAGTACTTC. Amino acids: CASSLPDNTGSSYYEQYF. The chain uses TRBV5-1 and TRBJ2-7, with a weak D call TRBD1 (6 bases). The CDR3 has 18 amino acids. Trimming shortened V by 1 base and J by 3 bases, and 23 bases separated the two germline ends. The germline V gene encodes CDR1 SGHRS and CDR2 YFSETQ. The entire variable domain, with the rest obtained from reference TRBV5-1 and TRBJ2-7, is as follows: KAGVTQTPRYLIKTRGQQVTLSCSPISGHRSVSWYQQTPGQGLQFLFEYFSETQRNKGNFPGRFSGRQFSNSRSEMNVSTLELGDSALYLCASSLPDNTGSSYYEQYFGPGTRLTVT.

The chain links TRBV30 to TRBJ1-2; TRBD1 matches at 11 bases. Trimming at V came to 3 bases and at J to 2 bases, leaving 11 bases not matched to a gene. CDR3 length: 17 amino acids. Germline loops: CDR1 GTSNPN, CDR2 SVGIG (reference sequence). The CDR3 is CAWRNRDRGDLNYGYTF. CDR3 bases: TGTGCCTGGAGGAACAGGGACAGGGGGGACCTAAACTATGGCTACACCTTC.

This clonotype showed up many times. The chain carries TRBV20-1 and TRBJ2-1; TRBD2 matches at 9 bases. CDR3 size: 16 residues. The V segment lost 2 bases and the J segment 6 bases; nucleotides outside the gene matches: 11. The germline V gene has CDR1 DFQATT and CDR2 SNEGSKA (reference sequence). CDR3 amino acids: CSARSHGLAGFNEQFF. The CDR3 bases are TGCAGTGCTAGATCACATGGCCTAGCGGGATTCAATGAGCAGTTCTTC.

The chain is built from TRBV5-1 and TRBJ1-6; perhaps TRBD1 as D (6 bases). V was pared by 0 bases and J by 2 bases, with 9 bases between. Germline lookup yields CDR1 SGHRS and CDR2 YFSETQ. CDR3 size: 16 residues. The CDR3 here is CASSLDGGPYNSPLHF. DNA for the CDR3: TGCGCCAGCAGCTTGGACGGGGGGCCCTATAATTCACCCCTCCACTTT.

The rearrangement joins TRBV4-1 to TRBJ2-1, with 8 bases matching TRBD2. Trimming took 2 bases from V and 2 from J; bases not matched to a gene: 8. CDR3 length: 17 residues. In germline, CDR1 is MGHRA, CDR2 YSYEKL. The CDR3 DNA reads as TGCGCCAGCAGCCAACCTAAGCGGGGGAGCCCCTACAATGAGCAGTTCTTC. This sequence encodes CASSQPKRGSPYNEQFF.

The chain employs TRBV4-1 and TRBJ2-7; tentative D call: TRBD1 (6 bases). V was shortened by 3 bases and J by 3 bases, with 15 bases between the two germline ends. Per the germline V gene, CDR1 is MGHRA and CDR2 is YSYEKL. This CDR3 contains 15 residues. The CDR3 is CASSQLTGASYEQYF. The DNA for the CDR3 is TGCGCCAGCAGCCAGCTGACAGGAGCTAGCTACGAGCAGTACTTC.

This clonotype was recorded a few times. The V and J genes are TRBV20-1 and TRBJ2-7; D perhaps matches TRBD1 (6 bases). Trimming left V 0 bases short and J 3 bases short, with 12 bases between. Per germline, CDR1 DFQATT and CDR2 SNEGSKA (reference sequence). CDR3 length: 14 residues. This chain's CDR3 is CSARDWGRGYEQYF. For the CDR3, the DNA is TGCAGTGCTAGAGATTGGGGCAGGGGCTACGAGCAGTACTTC.

The J gene is TRBJ2-4, the V gene TRBV2, with TRBD2 matching 12 bases. The DNA end is a closer match to TRBJ2-7, so the J assignment may be wrong. This CDR3 contains 16 residues. Germline loops: CDR1 SNHLY, CDR2 FYNNEI. CDR3 protein: CASSERLAGVSNEQYF. The CDR3 DNA sequence: TGTGCCAGCAGCGAAAGACTAGCGGGAGTATCTAACGAGCAGTACTTC.